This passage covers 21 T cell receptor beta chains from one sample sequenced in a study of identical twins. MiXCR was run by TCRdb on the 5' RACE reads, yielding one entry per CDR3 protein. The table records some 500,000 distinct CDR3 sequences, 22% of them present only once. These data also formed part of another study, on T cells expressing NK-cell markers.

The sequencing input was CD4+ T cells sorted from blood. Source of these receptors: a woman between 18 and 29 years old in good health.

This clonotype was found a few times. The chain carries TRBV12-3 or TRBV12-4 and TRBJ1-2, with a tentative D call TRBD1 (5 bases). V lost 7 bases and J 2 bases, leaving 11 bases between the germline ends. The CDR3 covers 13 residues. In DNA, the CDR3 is TGTGCCAGCACCCCAACAGGAAACTATGGCTACACCTTC. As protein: CASTPTGNYGYTF.

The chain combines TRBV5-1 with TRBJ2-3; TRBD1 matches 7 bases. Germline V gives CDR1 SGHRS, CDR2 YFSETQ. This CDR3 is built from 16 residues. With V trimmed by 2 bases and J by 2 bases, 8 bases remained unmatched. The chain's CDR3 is CASSFLQGPPTDTQYF. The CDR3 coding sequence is TGCGCCAGCAGCTTCCTACAGGGGCCCCCCACAGATACGCAGTATTTT.

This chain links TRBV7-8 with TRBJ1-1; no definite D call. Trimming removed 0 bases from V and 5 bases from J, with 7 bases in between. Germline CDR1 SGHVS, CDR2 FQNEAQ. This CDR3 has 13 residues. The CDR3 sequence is CASSLASWTEAFF. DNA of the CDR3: TGTGCCAGCAGCTTAGCGAGCTGGACTGAAGCTTTCTTT.

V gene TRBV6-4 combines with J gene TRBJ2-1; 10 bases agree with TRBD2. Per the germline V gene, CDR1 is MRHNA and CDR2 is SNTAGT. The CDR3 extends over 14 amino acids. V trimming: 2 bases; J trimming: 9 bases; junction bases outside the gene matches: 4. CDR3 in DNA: TGTGCCAGCAGTGACAGCGGGAGGGCGGCTGAGCAGTTCTTC. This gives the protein CASSDSGRAAEQFF.

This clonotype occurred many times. CDR3 loop: CSARDYLTDTQYF. For the CDR3, the DNA is TGCAGTGCTAGAGACTACTTAACAGATACGCAGTATTTT. The chain has TRBV20-1 and TRBJ2-3; D is undetermined. The V end lost 0 bases, the J end lost 3 bases, and 7 bases lay between the germline ends. From germline, CDR1 is DFQATT and CDR2 SNEGSKA (reference sequence). CDR3 size: 13 residues.

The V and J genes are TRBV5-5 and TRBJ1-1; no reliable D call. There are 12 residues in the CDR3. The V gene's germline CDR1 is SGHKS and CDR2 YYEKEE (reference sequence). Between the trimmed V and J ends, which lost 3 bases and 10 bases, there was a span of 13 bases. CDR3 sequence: CASSSSRWGAFF. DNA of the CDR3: TGTGCCAGCAGCTCCTCTCGTTGGGGAGCTTTCTTT.

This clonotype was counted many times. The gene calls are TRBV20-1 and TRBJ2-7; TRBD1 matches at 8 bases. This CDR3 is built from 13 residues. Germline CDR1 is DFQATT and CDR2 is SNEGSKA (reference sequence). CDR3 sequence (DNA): TGCAGCGCGGACAGGGACAGGTCCTACGAGCAGTACTTC. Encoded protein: CSADRDRSYEQYF.

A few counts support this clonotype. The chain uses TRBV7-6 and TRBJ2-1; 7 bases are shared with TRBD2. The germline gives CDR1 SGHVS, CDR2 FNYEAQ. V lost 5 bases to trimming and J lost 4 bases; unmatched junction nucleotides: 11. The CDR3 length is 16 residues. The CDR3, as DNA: TGTGCCAGCAGCCCTCGGTGGTCTAGCGGTTACAATGAGCAGTTCTTC. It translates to CASSPRWSSGYNEQFF.

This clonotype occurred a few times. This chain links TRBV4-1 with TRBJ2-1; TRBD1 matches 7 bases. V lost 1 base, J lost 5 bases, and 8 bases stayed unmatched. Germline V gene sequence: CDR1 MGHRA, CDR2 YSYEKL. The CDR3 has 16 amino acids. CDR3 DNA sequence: TGCGCCAGCAGCCAAGTTGGAAGGGGGCCTCACAATGAGCAGTTCTTC. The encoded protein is CASSQVGRGPHNEQFF.

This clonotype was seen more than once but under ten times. CDR3: CASSHSGLYNEQFF. CDR3 sequence (DNA): TGTGCCAGCAGCCACAGCGGTCTATACAATGAGCAGTTCTTC. This sequence joins TRBV7-9 and TRBJ2-1; D may be TRBD2 (5 bases). V was clipped by 5 bases and J by 4 bases, with 12 bases between them. The CDR3 has 14 residues. Germline assignment: CDR1 SEHNR and CDR2 FQNEAQ (reference sequence).

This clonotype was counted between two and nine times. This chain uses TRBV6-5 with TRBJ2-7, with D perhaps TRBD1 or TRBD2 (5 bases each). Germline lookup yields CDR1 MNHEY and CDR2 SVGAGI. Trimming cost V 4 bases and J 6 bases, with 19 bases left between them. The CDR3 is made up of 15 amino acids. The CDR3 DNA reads TGTGCCAGCAGTTCTCCGGGACGGTCGAACGGCGAGCAGTACTTC. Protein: CASSSPGRSNGEQYF.

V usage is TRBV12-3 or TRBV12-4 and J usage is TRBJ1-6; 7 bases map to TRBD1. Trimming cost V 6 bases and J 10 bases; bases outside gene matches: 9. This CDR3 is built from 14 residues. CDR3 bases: TGTGCCAGCAGCACGGGGACAGTAAGCTCACCCCTCCACTTT. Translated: CASSTGTVSSPLHF.

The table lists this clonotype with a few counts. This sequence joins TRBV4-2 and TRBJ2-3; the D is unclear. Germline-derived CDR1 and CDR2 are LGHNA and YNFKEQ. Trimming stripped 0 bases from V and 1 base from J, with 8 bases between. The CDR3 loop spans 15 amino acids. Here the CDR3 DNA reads TGTGCCAGCAGCCAAGATCTTAAAGGCACAGATACGCAGTATTTT. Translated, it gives CASSQDLKGTDTQYF.

The CDR3, as DNA: TGTGCCAGCACCCACCTACGGACAGGGCAGTCCAATGAGCAGTTCTTC. It is translated as CASTHLRTGQSNEQFF. This chain joins TRBV11-2 and TRBJ2-1; TRBD1 aligns across 8 bases. The CDR3 is 16 amino acids. Germline V lookup: CDR1 SGHAT, CDR2 FQNNGV. The V gene end was trimmed by 7 bases and the J gene end by 6 bases; junction bases not matched to a gene: 14.

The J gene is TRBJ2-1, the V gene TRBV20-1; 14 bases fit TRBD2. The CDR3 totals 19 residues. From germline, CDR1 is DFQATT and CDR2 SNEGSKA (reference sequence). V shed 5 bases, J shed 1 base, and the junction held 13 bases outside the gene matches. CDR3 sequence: CSADVPGLAGGGSYNEQFF. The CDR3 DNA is TGCAGTGCTGACGTGCCCGGACTAGCGGGAGGTGGGTCCTACAATGAGCAGTTCTTC.

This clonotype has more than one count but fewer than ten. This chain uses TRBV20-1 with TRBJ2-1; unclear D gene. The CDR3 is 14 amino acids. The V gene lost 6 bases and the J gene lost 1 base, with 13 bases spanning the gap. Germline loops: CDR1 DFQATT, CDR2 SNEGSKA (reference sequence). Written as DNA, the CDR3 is TGCAGTGCCGACGCCGCCCAATCCTACAATGAGCAGTTCTTC. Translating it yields CSADAAQSYNEQFF.

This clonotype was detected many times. CDR3 nucleotides: TGCAGTGCTAGTCGGGGGACAGGGGATCACGAGCAGTACTTC. Translating gives CSASRGTGDHEQYF. The rearrangement joins TRBV20-1 to TRBJ2-7, with 10 bases lining up with TRBD1. With V trimmed by 3 bases and J by 5 bases, 7 bases remained unmatched. The germline gives CDR1 DFQATT, CDR2 SNEGSKA (reference sequence). The CDR3 has 14 residues.

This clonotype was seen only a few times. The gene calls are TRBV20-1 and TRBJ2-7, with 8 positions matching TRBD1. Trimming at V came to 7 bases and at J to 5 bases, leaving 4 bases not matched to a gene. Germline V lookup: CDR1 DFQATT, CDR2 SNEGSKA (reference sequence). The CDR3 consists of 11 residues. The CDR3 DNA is TGCAGTGGATTACAGGGGGACGAGCAGTACTTC. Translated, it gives CSGLQGDEQYF.

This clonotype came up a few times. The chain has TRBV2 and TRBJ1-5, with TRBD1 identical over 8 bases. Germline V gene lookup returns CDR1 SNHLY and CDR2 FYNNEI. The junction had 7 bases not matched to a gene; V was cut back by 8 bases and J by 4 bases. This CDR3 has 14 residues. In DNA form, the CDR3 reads TGTGCCAGCTCGGTTGACAGGGGAAATCAGCCCCAGCATTTT. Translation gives CASSVDRGNQPQHF.

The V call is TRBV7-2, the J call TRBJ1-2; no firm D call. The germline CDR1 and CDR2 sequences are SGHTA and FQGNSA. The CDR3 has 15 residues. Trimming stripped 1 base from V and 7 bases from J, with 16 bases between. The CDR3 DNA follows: TGTGCCAGCAGCTTAGATCGGTCGGGGTATGCTGGCTACACCTTC. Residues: CASSLDRSGYAGYTF.

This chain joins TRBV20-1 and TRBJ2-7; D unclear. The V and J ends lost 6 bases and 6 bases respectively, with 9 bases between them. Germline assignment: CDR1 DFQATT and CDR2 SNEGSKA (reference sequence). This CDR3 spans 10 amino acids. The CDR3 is CSAGTIEQYF. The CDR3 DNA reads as TGCAGTGCAGGTACGATCGAGCAGTACTTC.